This T cell receptor (beta chain) was identified in a study of T cell repertoires in cytomegalovirus infection. Study results and limitations: Clonotypes of TCR beta that were HLA-C-restricted and CMV-specific dominated the ex vivo response.

The CDR3 is 15 residues long. Unmatched junction bases numbered 5, after V lost 4 bases and J lost 3 bases. Germline V gene data show CDR1 as SGHRS and CDR2 as YFSETQ. This clonotype appeared many times. Its antigen is still unknown. A single record per CDR3 protein comes from TCRdb applying MiXCR to the reads. Here the sample spans approximately 250,000 distinct CDR3 sequences, less than 9.5% being singletons. The genes are TRBV5-1 and TRBJ2-2; 8 bases agree with TRBD1. Sequences were obtained from PBMCs. This clonotype was obtained from a human donor in good health (CMV status not recorded). Some clones in this sample may be carry-over from other donors' samples. The CDR3 sequence is CASSRGQEYTGELFF. CDR3 nucleotide sequence: TGCGCCAGCAGCAGGGGACAGGAGTACACCGGGGAGCTGTTTTTT.